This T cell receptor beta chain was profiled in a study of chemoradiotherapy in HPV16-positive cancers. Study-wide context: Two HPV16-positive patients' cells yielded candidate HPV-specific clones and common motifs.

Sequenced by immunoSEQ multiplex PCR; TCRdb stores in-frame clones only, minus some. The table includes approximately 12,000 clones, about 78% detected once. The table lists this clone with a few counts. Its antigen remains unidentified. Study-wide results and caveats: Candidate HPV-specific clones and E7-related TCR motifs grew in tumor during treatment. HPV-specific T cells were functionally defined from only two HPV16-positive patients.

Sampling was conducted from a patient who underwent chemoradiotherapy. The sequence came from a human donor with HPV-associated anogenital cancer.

The CDR3, as DNA: TGTGCCAGCAGCTCAGGAGGCTATGGCTACACCTTC. This translates into CASSSGGYGYTF. The rearrangement links TRBV7-8 to TRBJ1-2; D call uncertain. The CDR3 spans 12 residues. The V end lost 4 bases, the J end lost 4 bases, and 7 bases lay between the germline ends. Germline-derived CDR1 and CDR2 are SGHVS and FQNEAQ.